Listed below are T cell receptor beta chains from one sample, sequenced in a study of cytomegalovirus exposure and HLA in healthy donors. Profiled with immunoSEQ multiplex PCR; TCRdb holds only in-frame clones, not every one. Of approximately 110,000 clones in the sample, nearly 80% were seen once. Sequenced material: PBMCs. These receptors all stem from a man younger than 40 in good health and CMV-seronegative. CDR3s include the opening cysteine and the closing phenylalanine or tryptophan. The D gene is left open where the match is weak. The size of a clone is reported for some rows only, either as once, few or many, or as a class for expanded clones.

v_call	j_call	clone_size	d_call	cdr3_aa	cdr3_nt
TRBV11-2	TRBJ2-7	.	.	CASSLEGSYEQYF	TGTGCCAGCAGCTTAGAGGGCTCCTACGAGCAGTACTTC
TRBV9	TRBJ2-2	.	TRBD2	CASSERDPRTAGELFF	TGTGCCAGCAGCGAGCGGGACCCCCGCACAGCCGGGGAGCTGTTTTTT
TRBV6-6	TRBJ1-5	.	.	CASSYRDYNQPQHF	TGTGCCAGCAGTTACCGGGACTACAATCAGCCCCAGCATTTT
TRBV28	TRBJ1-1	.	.	CASSLRLTEAFF	TGTGCCAGCAGTTTACGACTCACTGAAGCTTTCTTT
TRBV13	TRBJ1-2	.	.	CASSFLYGYTF	TGTGCCAGCAGCTTTCTTTATGGCTACACCTTC
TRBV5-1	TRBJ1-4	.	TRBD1	CASSTHAGDRDEKLFF	TGCGCCAGCAGCACCCATGCGGGGGACAGGGACGAAAAACTGTTTTTT
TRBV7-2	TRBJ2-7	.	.	CASSPDKPYEQYF	TGTGCCAGCAGCCCAGACAAGCCCTACGAGCAGTACTTC
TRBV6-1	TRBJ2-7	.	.	CASRGALSEQYF	TGTGCCAGCAGGGGGGCCTTGTCCGAGCAGTACTTC
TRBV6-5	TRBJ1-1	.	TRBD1	CASSLTGRNTEAFF	TGTGCCAGCAGTTTGACAGGGAGGAACACTGAAGCTTTCTTT
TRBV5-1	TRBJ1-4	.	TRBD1	CASSWDSATNEKLFF	TGCGCCAGCAGCTGGGACAGTGCAACTAATGAAAAACTGTTTTTT
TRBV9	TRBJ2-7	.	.	CASSLYPQGSYEQYF	TGTGCCAGCAGCTTATACCCCCAGGGATCCTACGAGCAGTACTTC
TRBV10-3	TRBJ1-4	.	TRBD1	CAISDRDRNEKLFF	TGTGCCATCAGTGACCGGGACAGGAATGAAAAACTGTTTTTT
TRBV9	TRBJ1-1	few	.	CASSVAMGGGTEAFF	TGTGCCAGCAGCGTAGCGATGGGGGGTGGCACTGAAGCTTTCTTT
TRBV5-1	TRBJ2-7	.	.	CASSFGRASEQYF	TGCGCCAGCAGCTTTGGCAGGGCATCGGAGCAGTACTTC
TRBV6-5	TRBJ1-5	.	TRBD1	CASSTGQGRNQPQHF	TGTGCCAGCAGCACGGGACAGGGCCGTAACCAGCCCCAGCATTTT
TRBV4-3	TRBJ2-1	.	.	CASSQDRREGGFYEQFF	TGCGCCAGCAGCCAAGATCGGAGGGAGGGGGGTTTCTATGAGCAGTTCTTC